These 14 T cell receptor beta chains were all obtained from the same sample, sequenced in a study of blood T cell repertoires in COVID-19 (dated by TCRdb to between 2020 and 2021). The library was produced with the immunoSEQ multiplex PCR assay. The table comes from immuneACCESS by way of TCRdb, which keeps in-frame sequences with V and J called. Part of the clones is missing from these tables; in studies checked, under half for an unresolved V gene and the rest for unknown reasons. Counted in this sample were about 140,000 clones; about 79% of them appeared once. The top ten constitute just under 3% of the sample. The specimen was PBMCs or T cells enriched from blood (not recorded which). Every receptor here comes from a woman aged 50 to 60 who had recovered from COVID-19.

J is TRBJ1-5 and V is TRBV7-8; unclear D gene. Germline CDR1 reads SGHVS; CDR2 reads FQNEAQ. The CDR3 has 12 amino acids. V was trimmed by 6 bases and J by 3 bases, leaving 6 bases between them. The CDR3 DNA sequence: TGTGCCAGCAGTTTGGCCAATCAGCCCCAGCATTTT. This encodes CASSLANQPQHF.

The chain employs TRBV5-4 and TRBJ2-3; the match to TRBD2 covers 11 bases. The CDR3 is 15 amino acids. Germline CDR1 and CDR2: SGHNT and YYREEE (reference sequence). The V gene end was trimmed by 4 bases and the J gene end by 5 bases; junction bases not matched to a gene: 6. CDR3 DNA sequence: TGTGCCAGCAGCATAACTAGCGGGAGTCGAGATACGCAGTATTTT. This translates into CASSITSGSRDTQYF.

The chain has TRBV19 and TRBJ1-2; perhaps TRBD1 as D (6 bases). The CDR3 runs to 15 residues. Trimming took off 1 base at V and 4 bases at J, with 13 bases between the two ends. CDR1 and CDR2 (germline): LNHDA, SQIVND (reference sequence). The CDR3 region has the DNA TGTGCCAGTAGTATAGCCACAGGGATTTCCTATGGCTACACCTTC. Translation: CASSIATGISYGYTF. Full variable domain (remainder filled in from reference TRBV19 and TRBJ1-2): DGGITQSPKYLFRKEGQNVTLSCEQNLNHDAMYWYRQDPGQGLRLIYYSQIVNDFQKGDIAEGYSVSREKKESFPLTVTSAQKNPTAFYLCASSIATGISYGYTFGSGTRLTVV.

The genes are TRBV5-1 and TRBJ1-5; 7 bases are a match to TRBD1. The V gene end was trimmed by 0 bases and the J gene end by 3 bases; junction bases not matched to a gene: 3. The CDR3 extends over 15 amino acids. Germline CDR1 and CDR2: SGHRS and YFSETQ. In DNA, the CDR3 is TGCGCCAGCAGCTTGGGAGGGGGCAACAATCAGCCCCAGCATTTT. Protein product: CASSLGGGNNQPQHF.

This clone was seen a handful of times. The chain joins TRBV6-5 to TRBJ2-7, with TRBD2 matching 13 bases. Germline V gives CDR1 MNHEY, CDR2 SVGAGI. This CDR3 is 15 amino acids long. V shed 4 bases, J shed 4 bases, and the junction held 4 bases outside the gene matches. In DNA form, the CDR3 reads TGTGCCAGCAGTTCCACGGGACTAGCGGGATACGAGCAGTACTTC. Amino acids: CASSSTGLAGYEQYF.

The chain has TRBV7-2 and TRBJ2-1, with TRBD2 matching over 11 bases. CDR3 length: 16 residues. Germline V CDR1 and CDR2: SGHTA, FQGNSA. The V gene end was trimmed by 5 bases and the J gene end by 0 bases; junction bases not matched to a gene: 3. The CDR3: CASSRLAGSSYNEQFF. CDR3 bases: TGTGCCAGCAGCAGACTAGCGGGAAGCTCCTACAATGAGCAGTTCTTC. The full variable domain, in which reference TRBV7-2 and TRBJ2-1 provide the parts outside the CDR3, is GAGVSQSPSNKVTEKGKDVELRCDPISGHTALYWYRQSLGQGLEFLIYFQGNSAPDKSGLPSDRFSAERTGGSVSTLTIQRTQQEDSAVYLCASSRLAGSSYNEQFFGPGTRLTVL.

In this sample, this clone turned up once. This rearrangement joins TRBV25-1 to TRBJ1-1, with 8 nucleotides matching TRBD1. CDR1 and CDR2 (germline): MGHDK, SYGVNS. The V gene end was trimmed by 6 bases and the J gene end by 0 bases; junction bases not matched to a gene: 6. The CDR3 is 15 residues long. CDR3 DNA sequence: TGTGCCAGCAGAGGACAGGGCCTCATGAACACTGAAGCTTTCTTT. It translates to CASRGQGLMNTEAFF.

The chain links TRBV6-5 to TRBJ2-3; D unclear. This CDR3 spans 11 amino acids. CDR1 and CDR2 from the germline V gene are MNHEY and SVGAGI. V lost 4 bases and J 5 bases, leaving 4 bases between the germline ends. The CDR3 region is CASSFLDTQYF. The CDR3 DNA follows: TGTGCCAGCAGTTTTCTAGATACGCAGTATTTT.

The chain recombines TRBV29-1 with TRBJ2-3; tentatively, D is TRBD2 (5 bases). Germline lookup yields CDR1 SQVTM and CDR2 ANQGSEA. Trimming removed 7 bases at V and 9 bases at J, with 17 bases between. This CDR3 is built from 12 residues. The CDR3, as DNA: TGCAGCGCTGAGAGAGGAGGCCACACGCAGTATTTT. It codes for CSAERGGHTQYF.

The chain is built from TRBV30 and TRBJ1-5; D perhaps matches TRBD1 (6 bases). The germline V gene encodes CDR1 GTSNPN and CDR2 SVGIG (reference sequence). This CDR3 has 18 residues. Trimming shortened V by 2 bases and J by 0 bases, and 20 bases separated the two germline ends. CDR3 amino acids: CAWSPLGAGSYSNQPQHF. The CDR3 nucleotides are TGTGCCTGGAGTCCGCTGGGGGCAGGTTCCTATAGCAATCAGCCCCAGCATTTT. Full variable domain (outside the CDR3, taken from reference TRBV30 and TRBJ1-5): SQTIHQWPATLVQPVGSPLSLECTVEGTSNPNLYWYRQAAGRGLQLLFYSVGIGQISSEVPQNLSASRPQDRQFILSSKKLLLSDSGFYLCAWSPLGAGSYSNQPQHFGDGTRLSIL.

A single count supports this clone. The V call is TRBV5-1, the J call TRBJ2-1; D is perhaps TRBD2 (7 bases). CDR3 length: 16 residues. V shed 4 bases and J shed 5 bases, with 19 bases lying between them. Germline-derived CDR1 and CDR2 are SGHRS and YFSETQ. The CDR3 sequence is CASSPQPVGGHNEQFF. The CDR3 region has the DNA TGCGCCAGCAGCCCACAGCCTGTGGGGGGGCACAATGAGCAGTTCTTC.

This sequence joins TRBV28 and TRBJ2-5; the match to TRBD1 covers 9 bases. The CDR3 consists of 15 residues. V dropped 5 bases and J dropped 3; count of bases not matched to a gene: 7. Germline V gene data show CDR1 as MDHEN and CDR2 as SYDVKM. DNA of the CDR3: TGTGCCAGCAGTACAGGGGGACAGGGTGAAGAGACCCAGTACTTC. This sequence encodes CASSTGGQGEETQYF.

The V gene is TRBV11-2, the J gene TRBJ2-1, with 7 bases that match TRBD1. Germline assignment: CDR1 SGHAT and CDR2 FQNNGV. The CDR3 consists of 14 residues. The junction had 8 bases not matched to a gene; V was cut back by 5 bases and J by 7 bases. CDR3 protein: CASSVTGYGNEQFF. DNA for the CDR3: TGTGCCAGCAGCGTGACAGGGTATGGGAATGAGCAGTTCTTC. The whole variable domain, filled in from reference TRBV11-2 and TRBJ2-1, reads EAGVAQSPRYKIIEKRQSVAFWCNPISGHATLYWYQQILGQGPKLLIQFQNNGVVDDSQLPKDRFSAERLKGVDSTLKIQPAKLEDSAVYLCASSVTGYGNEQFFGPGTRLTVL.

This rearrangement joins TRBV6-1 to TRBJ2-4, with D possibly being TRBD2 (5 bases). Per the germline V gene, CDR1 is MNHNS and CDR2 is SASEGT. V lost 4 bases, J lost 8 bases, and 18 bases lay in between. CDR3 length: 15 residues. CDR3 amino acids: CASSVAAHQRDIQYF. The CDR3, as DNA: TGTGCCAGCAGTGTAGCTGCTCATCAGAGGGACATTCAGTACTTC.